These 5 T cell receptor beta chains came from one sample sequenced in a study of cytomegalovirus exposure and HLA in healthy donors. PCR used 60 Vbeta primers and 13 Jbeta primers. TCRdb keeps only in-frame clones here, not all; method: immunoSEQ multiplex PCR. The sample has 160,000 or so clones, about 80% seen once; the top ten hold about 0.72%. Material for sequencing was PBMCs. These receptors were taken from a woman between 35 and 50 years old in good health and CMV-seronegative.

The chain has TRBV21-1 and TRBJ2-5; the table gives TRBD2 as D, unverified against the DNA. TRBV21-1 is a pseudogene locus. The CDR3 is 18 residues long. The chain's CDR3 is CASSKRPLAGGREETQYF. CDR3 nucleotides: TGTGCCAGCAGCAAAAGACCACTAGCGGGAGGACGGGAAGAGACCCAGTACTTC.

V is TRBV27 and J is TRBJ1-5, with a possible D match to TRBD1 (6 bases). CDR1 and CDR2 (germline): MNHEY, SMNVEV (reference sequence). This CDR3 has 15 amino acids. Deletions cut 4 bases from V and 5 bases from J, with 15 bases between. The CDR3 sequence: CASSSSDSWDQPQHF. Written as DNA, the CDR3 is TGTGCCAGCAGTTCCTCGGACAGCTGGGATCAGCCCCAGCATTTT.

This chain uses TRBV19 with TRBJ1-5; weak D call: TRBD1 (6 bases). Germline V CDR1 and CDR2: LNHDA, SQIVND (reference sequence). CDR3 length: 14 amino acids. Trimming took off 7 bases at V and 5 bases at J, with 15 bases between the two ends. CDR3 sequence: CASMISRGYQPQHF. The CDR3 DNA follows: TGTGCCAGTATGATTTCGAGGGGGTATCAGCCCCAGCATTTT.

The chain carries TRBV30 and TRBJ1-3; D is unclear. V lost 2 bases, J lost 4 bases, and 9 bases lay in between. The CDR3 totals 13 residues. The germline CDR1 and CDR2 sequences are GTSNPN and SVGIG (reference sequence). The CDR3: CAWSNSGGNTIYF. The CDR3 coding sequence is TGTGCCTGGAGTAACAGCGGGGGAAACACCATATATTTT.

The V and J genes are TRBV29-1 and TRBJ1-4, with 7 bases aligning to TRBD1. The CDR3 has 13 amino acids. Germline CDR1 is SQVTM and CDR2 is ANQGSEA. V was pared by 6 bases and J by 7 bases, with 8 bases of the junction left unmatched. CDR3 sequence (DNA): TGCAGCGTAGCGGCAGGGGGAATTGAAAAACTGTTTTTT. Protein product: CSVAAGGIEKLFF.